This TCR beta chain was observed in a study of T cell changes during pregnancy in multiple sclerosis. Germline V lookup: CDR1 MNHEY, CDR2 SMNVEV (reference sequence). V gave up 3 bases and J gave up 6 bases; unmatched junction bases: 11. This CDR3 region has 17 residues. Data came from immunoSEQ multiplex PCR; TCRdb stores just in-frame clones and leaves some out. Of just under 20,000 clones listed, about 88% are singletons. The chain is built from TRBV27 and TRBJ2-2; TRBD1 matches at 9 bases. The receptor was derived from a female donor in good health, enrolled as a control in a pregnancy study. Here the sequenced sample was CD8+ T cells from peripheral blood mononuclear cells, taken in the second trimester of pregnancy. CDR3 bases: TGTGCCAGCAGTTTTCCGCGTCCGGGACAGGGTGCCGGGGAGCTGTTTTTT. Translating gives CASSFPRPGQGAGELFF.